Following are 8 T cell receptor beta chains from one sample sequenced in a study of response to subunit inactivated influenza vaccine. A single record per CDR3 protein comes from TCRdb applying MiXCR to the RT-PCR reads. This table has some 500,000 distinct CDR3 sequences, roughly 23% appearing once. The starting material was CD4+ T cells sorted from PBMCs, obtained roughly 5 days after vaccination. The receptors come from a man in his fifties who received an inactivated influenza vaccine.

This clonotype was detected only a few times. For the CDR3, the DNA is TGTGCCAGTGGACAGGTGAAGGATCAGCCCCAGCATTTT. Translated, it gives CASGQVKDQPQHF. The chain couples TRBV12-3 or TRBV12-4 to TRBJ1-5; 7 bases fit TRBD1. V trimming: 9 bases; J trimming: 5 bases; junction bases outside the gene matches: 7. The CDR3 is 13 residues long.

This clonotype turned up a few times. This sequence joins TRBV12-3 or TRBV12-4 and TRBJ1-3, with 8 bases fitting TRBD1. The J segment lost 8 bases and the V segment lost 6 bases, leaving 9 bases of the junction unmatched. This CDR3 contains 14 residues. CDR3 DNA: TGTGCCAGCAGCAGACAGGGGCGACGGGACACCATATATTTT. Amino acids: CASSRQGRRDTIYF.

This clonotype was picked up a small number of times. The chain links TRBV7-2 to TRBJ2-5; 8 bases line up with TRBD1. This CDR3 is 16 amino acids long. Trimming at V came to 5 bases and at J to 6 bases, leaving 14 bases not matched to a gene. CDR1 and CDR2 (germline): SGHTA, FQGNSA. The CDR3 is CASSDLRQGRRKTQYF. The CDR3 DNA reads TGTGCCAGCAGCGACCTTCGACAGGGGAGGAGAAAGACCCAGTACTTC.

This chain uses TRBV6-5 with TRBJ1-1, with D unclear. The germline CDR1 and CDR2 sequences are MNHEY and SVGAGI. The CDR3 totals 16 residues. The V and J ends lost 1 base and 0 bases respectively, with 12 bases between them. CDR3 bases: TGTGCCAGCAGTTACTACCGACTGGGGTTGAACACTGAAGCTTTCTTT. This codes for CASSYYRLGLNTEAFF.

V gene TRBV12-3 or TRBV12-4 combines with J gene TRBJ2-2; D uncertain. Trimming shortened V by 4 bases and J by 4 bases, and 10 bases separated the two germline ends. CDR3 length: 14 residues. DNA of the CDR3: TGTGCCAGCAGTTGGAATGGGTTCACCGGGGAGCTGTTTTTT. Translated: CASSWNGFTGELFF.

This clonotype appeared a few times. CDR3 protein: CASSKAKTQYF. CDR3 nucleotide sequence: TGTGCCAGCTCGAAGGCGAAGACCCAGTACTTC. The chain combines TRBV2 with TRBJ2-5; no reliable D call. Trimming took 8 bases from V and 6 from J, leaving 10 bases between them. Germline V gene lookup returns CDR1 SNHLY and CDR2 FYNNEI. This CDR3 is built from 11 residues.

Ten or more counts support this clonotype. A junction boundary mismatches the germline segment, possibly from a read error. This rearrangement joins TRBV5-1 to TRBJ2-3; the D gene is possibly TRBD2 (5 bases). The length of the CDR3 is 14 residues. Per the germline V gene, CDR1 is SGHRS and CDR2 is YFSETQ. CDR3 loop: CASSFGGSTDTQYF. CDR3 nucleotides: TGTGCCAGCAGCTTCGGAGGTAGCACAGATACGCAGTATTTT.

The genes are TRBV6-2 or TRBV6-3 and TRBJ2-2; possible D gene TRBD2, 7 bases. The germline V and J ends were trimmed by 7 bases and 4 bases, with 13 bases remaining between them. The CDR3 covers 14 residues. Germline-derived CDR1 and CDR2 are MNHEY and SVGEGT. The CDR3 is CASTRGGVTGELFF. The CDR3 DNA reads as TGTGCCAGCACCAGGGGAGGGGTCACCGGGGAGCTGTTTTTT.